The next 30 T cell receptor beta chains were all read from a single sample in a study of T cell clonality in common variable immunodeficiency. TCRdb's table, derived via immunoSEQ multiplex PCR, lists solely in-frame clones and lacks some. This sample includes around 60,000 clones with no singletons; its ten biggest clones take up 1.7%. Sequencing input: peripheral blood mononuclear cells. The source of these receptors is a person aged 18 to 70 in good health.

This clone has at least ten counts. The DNA ends 3 residues before the CDR3 does, and the rest of the CDR3 is filled in from the germline J gene. The rearrangement links TRBV20-1 to TRBJ1-5; 10 nucleotides agree with TRBD1. V trimming: 4 bases; J trimming: 4 bases; junction bases outside the gene matches: 10. Germline CDR1 DFQATT, CDR2 SNEGSKA (reference sequence). The CDR3 runs 16 residues. Incomplete CDR3 DNA: TGCAGTGCTACGTTAAGACAGGGGGCGCGGAATCAGCCC. Translation gives CSATLRQGARNQP. The full-length CDR3 reads as CSATLRQGARNQPQHF.

This clone was counted many times. The read gets to within 3 residues of the CDR3 end, and the germline J gene fills in the rest. The V call is TRBV5-1, the J call TRBJ2-3; 9 bases are a match to TRBD1. Germline V gene sequence: CDR1 SGHRS, CDR2 YFSETQ. Losses at the gene ends were 0 bases for V and 4 bases for J; bases not matched to a gene: 3. The CDR3 contains 15 residues. Partial CDR3 DNA: TGCGCCAGCAGCTTGGAGGGACAGGGCTCAGATACG. Its translation is CASSLEGQGSDT. The complete CDR3 sequence is CASSLEGQGSDTQYF.

This clone was observed at least ten times. CDR3 protein: CASSLGSGGRQETQYF. Incomplete CDR3 DNA: TGCGCCAGCAGCTTGGGCAGCGGGGGCCGACAAGAGACC. The chain has TRBV5-1 and TRBJ2-5; 8 positions agree with TRBD2. The read ends 3 residues early relative to the CDR3; the germline J gene fills the gap. The CDR3 runs to 16 residues. The V gene's germline CDR1 is SGHRS and CDR2 YFSETQ. The trim removed 0 bases at V and 2 bases at J, leaving 6 bases unmatched.

This clone was observed many times. The read ends 3 residues early relative to the CDR3; the germline J gene fills the gap. The J gene is TRBJ1-2, the V gene TRBV10-1, with D hard to call. This CDR3 contains 13 residues. V lost 6 bases and J 2 bases, leaving 10 bases between the germline ends. Germline loops: CDR1 WNHNN, CDR2 SYGVQD (reference sequence). The CDR3 reads CASSPGQNYGYTF. The DNA read from the CDR3 is TGCGCCAGCAGCCCTGGGCAGAACTATGGC.

This clone appeared many times. Sequencing ends 3 residues short of the CDR3 end; the germline J gene provides the rest. V is TRBV7-9 and J is TRBJ2-5, with D possibly being TRBD1 (5 bases). The V gene's germline CDR1 is SEHNR and CDR2 FQNEAQ (reference sequence). Trimming took 2 bases from V and 5 from J, leaving 15 bases between them. This CDR3 region has 15 residues. Partial CDR3 DNA: TGTGCCAGCAGCTTAAAAGGGGCGCTCGGGGAGACC. Translation gives CASSLKGALGET. The whole CDR3 reads CASSLKGALGETQYF.

This clone was picked up many times. The missing CDR3 end, 3 residues past where the read stops, is filled in from the germline J gene. V usage is TRBV20-1 and J usage is TRBJ1-4; D is unresolved. The V end lost 2 bases, the J end lost 6 bases, and 19 bases lay between the germline ends. The CDR3 loop spans 16 amino acids. Germline lookup yields CDR1 DFQATT and CDR2 SNEGSKA (reference sequence). CDR3 DNA, as far as it was read: TGCAGTGCTAGACCGCTAAACGAGGGTAGGCATGAAAAA. It codes for CSARPLNEGRHEK. The complete CDR3 reads CSARPLNEGRHEKLFF.

This clone was counted many times. Read data end 3 residues before the CDR3 end; the end is taken from the germline J gene. The J gene is TRBJ2-2, the V gene TRBV28; D is perhaps TRBD2 (6 bases). Deletions cut 2 bases from V and 1 base from J, with 11 bases between. This CDR3 is built from 16 residues. Germline CDR1 is MDHEN and CDR2 is SYDVKM. Partial CDR3 DNA: TGTGCCAGCAGTTTAGCGGGGATGGAGAACACCGGGGAG. Translation gives CASSLAGMENTGE. The CDR3 as a whole reads CASSLAGMENTGELFF.

The sample holds many counts of this clone. The CDR3 is cut off 3 residues early in the read; its end comes from the germline J gene. The chain combines TRBV30 with TRBJ1-2; perhaps TRBD1 as D (6 bases). CDR1 GTSNPN and CDR2 SVGIG come from the germline V gene (reference sequence). The V and J ends lost 3 bases and 6 bases respectively, with 20 bases between them. This CDR3 contains 15 residues. CDR3 DNA, as far as it was read: TGTGCCTGGAGCGATGACGGGGGGGGCGAAGATGGC. Its protein is CAWSDDGGGEDG. The full CDR3 protein reads CAWSDDGGGEDGYTF.

This clone was counted at least ten times. Read data end 3 residues before the CDR3 end; the end is taken from the germline J gene. The chain links TRBV2 to TRBJ1-4; D unresolved. CDR1 is SNHLY, CDR2 FYNNEI, per germline. Trimming cost V 11 bases and J 3 bases, with 16 bases left between them. The length of the CDR3 is 14 residues. The CDR3 region is CAAIPPPPNEKLFF. The CDR3 bases that were read are TGTGCCGCTATACCCCCGCCCCCTAATGAAAAA.

This clone occurred many times. The CDR3 goes on 3 residues after the read ends, and that part is filled in from the germline J gene. The gene calls are TRBV20-1 and TRBJ1-5; a weak D match, TRBD1 (5 bases). With 4 bases removed from V and 1 base from J, the gap between germline ends came to 14 bases. The CDR3 totals 15 residues. Germline lookup yields CDR1 DFQATT and CDR2 SNEGSKA (reference sequence). CDR3 protein: CSATLQRGSNQPQHF. The DNA read from the CDR3 is TGCAGTGCTACCCTTCAACGGGGGAGCAATCAGCCC.

A word on this clone: Sequencing ends 3 residues short of the CDR3 end; the germline J gene provides the rest. Other nucleotide sequences in the sample specify the same CDR3. The genes are TRBV11-1 and TRBJ2-2, with TRBD2 identical over 7 bases. The CDR3 is made up of 14 amino acids. The junction had 10 bases not matched to a gene; V was cut back by 7 bases and J by 8 bases. Germline loops: CDR1 SGHAT, CDR2 FQDESV (reference sequence). The CDR3 DNA, read in part, is TGTGCCAGCAACCAGCTGGCGGGGGTTGGGGAG. This sequence encodes CASNQLAGVGE. The whole CDR3 region reads CASNQLAGVGELFF.

This clone was seen at least ten times. The DNA ends 3 residues before the CDR3 does, and the rest of the CDR3 is filled in from the germline J gene. J is TRBJ1-5 and V is TRBV19; 7 bases align to TRBD1. From germline, CDR1 is LNHDA and CDR2 SQIVND (reference sequence). Losses at the gene ends were 3 bases for V and 1 base for J; bases not matched to a gene: 0. The CDR3 runs 14 residues. The CDR3 protein is CASSMGQSNQPQHF. CDR3 DNA (partial): TGTGCCAGTAGTATGGGACAGAGCAATCAGCCC.

At least ten counts were recorded for this clone. The read stops 3 residues short of the end of the CDR3; the missing end is completed from the germline J gene. The rearrangement links TRBV5-1 to TRBJ1-4, with a tentative D call TRBD1 (5 bases). The CDR3 has 15 amino acids. Germline V gene data show CDR1 as SGHRS and CDR2 as YFSETQ. Trimming removed 0 bases from V and 4 bases from J, with 10 bases in between. The CDR3 protein is CASSLGQTHNEKLFF. CDR3 DNA (partial): TGCGCCAGCAGCTTGGGACAGACCCATAATGAAAAA.

Many counts were recorded for this clone. Read data end 3 residues before the CDR3 end; the end is taken from the germline J gene. J is TRBJ2-1 and V is TRBV7-7; D not resolved. Between the trimmed V and J ends, which lost 1 base and 0 bases, there was a span of 10 bases. The CDR3 totals 16 residues. From germline, CDR1 is SSHAT and CDR2 FNYEAQ (reference sequence). The CDR3 protein is CASSLDIVSSYNEQFF. The sequenced CDR3 bases are TGTGCCAGCAGCTTAGATATAGTGAGCTCCTACAATGAG.

The table lists this clone with a few counts. The observed sequence ends 3 residues before the CDR3 terminus, with the missing tail filled in from the germline J gene. The chain employs TRBV5-1 and TRBJ2-3; D unclear. The CDR3 runs 13 residues. Germline CDR1 is SGHRS and CDR2 is YFSETQ. Trimming took 5 bases from V and 1 from J, leaving 8 bases between them. Incomplete CDR3 DNA: TGCGCCAGCAGTCTGCTAGGCACAGATACG. This codes for CASSLLGTDT. The full CDR3 protein reads CASSLLGTDTQYF.

This clone was counted many times. The read ends 3 residues shy of where the CDR3 ends; the end is completed using the germline J gene. The chain uses TRBV19 and TRBJ1-2; TRBD1 aligns across 10 bases. The CDR3 loop spans 16 amino acids. Germline V lookup: CDR1 LNHDA, CDR2 SQIVND (reference sequence). Unmatched junction bases numbered 12, after V lost 4 bases and J lost 7 bases. CDR3 region: CASSTHPGQGSVGYTF. The DNA read from the CDR3 is TGTGCCAGTAGTACCCACCCGGGACAGGGGTCGGTTGGC.

This clone was counted ten times or more. The read ends 3 residues shy of where the CDR3 ends; the end is completed using the germline J gene. The J gene is TRBJ1-2, the V gene TRBV7-2; 8 nucleotides match TRBD1. Trimming cost V 5 bases and J 6 bases; bases outside gene matches: 5. The CDR3 totals 13 residues. Germline lookup yields CDR1 SGHTA and CDR2 FQGNSA. CDR3 DNA (partial): TGTGCCAGCAGCCTGCAGGGGGCTAATGGC. This encodes CASSLQGANG. The entire CDR3 is CASSLQGANGYTF.

This clone has at least ten counts. The read stops 3 residues short of the end of the CDR3; the missing end is completed from the germline J gene. The J gene is TRBJ2-3, the V gene TRBV2, with 12 bases identical to TRBD2. Germline-derived CDR1 and CDR2 are SNHLY and FYNNEI. The CDR3 extends over 15 amino acids. V gave up 11 bases and J gave up 0 bases; unmatched junction bases: 6. CDR3 bases read: TGTGCCGGCCTCGGACTAGCGGGGAGCACAGATACG. Amino acid sequence: CAGLGLAGSTDT. The entire CDR3 protein reads CAGLGLAGSTDTQYF.

This clone has at least ten counts. The read ends 3 residues early relative to the CDR3; the germline J gene fills the gap. The V and J genes are TRBV11-2 and TRBJ2-7, with D possibly TRBD2 on 6 matching bases. CDR1 and CDR2 (germline): SGHAT, FQNNGV. The CDR3 loop spans 15 amino acids. V dropped 5 bases and J dropped 6 bases, with 20 bases sitting between them. The CDR3 protein is CASSLRGAGRFEQYF. Incomplete CDR3 DNA: TGTGCCAGCAGCCTTCGCGGGGCAGGGAGGTTCGAG.

This clone showed up many times. The CDR3 end falls 3 residues outside the read, so it is completed with the germline J gene. The J gene is TRBJ1-2, the V gene TRBV10-3, with D unclear. This CDR3 spans 11 amino acids. The V gene lost 3 bases and the J gene lost 5 bases, with 4 bases spanning the gap. Germline V CDR1 and CDR2: ENHRY, SYGVKD. CDR3 amino acids: CAISDSYGYTF. CDR3 DNA, as far as it was read: TGTGCCATCAGTGACAGTTATGGC.

Many counts were recorded for this clone. From the germline J gene comes the end of the CDR3, since the read stops 3 residues before it. This sequence joins TRBV20-1 and TRBJ2-3; 10 nucleotides align to TRBD2. The germline CDR1 and CDR2 sequences are DFQATT and SNEGSKA (reference sequence). The ends lost 3 bases at V and 7 bases at J; junction bases unmatched: 10. CDR3 length: 15 residues. The CDR3 bases that were read are TGCAGTGCTAGGGTCGGAGGGACTAGCGTCCATACG. As protein: CSARVGGTSVHT. The full CDR3 protein reads CSARVGGTSVHTQYF.

The table lists this clone with many counts. The read is 3 residues too short to cover the CDR3 end, so that end is filled in from the germline J gene. The chain links TRBV27 to TRBJ1-6, with a tentative D call TRBD1 (5 bases). Trimming took off 3 bases at V and 9 bases at J, with 15 bases between the two ends. This CDR3 contains 15 residues. Germline CDR1 reads MNHEY; CDR2 reads SMNVEV (reference sequence). CDR3 DNA, as far as it was read: TGTGCCAGCAGTTTGGCCAGGGCCATGGTTTCACCC. This codes for CASSLARAMVSP. The CDR3 in its entirety is CASSLARAMVSPLHF.

This clone was picked up a small number of times. The read ends 3 residues shy of where the CDR3 ends; the end is completed using the germline J gene. This chain uses TRBV7-9 with TRBJ1-2; D gene unclear. The CDR3 has 15 residues. Germline loops: CDR1 SEHNR, CDR2 FQNEAQ (reference sequence). CDR3: CASPASGSIADTYTF. The DNA read from the CDR3 is TGTGCCAGCCCAGCTAGCGGGTCAATCGCAGATACC.

This clone has a count of ten or more. The sequence runs out 3 residues before the end of the CDR3; the remainder is reconstructed from the germline J gene. The chain employs TRBV29-1 and TRBJ2-1; TRBD2 matches 9 bases. Germline CDR1 is SQVTM and CDR2 is ANQGSEA. The CDR3 spans 12 residues. The junction had 0 bases not matched to a gene; V was cut back by 4 bases and J by 5 bases. The CDR3 bases that were read are TGCAGCGTTGGACTAGCGGACAATGAG. This sequence encodes CSVGLADNE. The full CDR3 protein is CSVGLADNEQFF.

This clone has a handful of counts. This clone may be a read error of a much larger clone one base away. The read stops 3 residues short of the end of the CDR3; the missing end is completed from the germline J gene. The chain recombines TRBV7-9 with TRBJ2-5; the match to TRBD1 covers 9 bases. Germline V lookup: CDR1 SEHNR, CDR2 FQNEAQ (reference sequence). There are 15 residues in the CDR3. The CDR3 protein is CPSSHNRGRGETQYF. The covered CDR3 bases are TGTCCCAGCAGCCATAACAGGGGGCGCGGAGAGACC.

This clone showed up many times. Incomplete CDR3 DNA: TGCAGTGCTGGACAGGGGTCCGGC. It encodes CSAGQGSG. The CDR3 in full is CSAGQGSGYTF. V gene TRBV20-1 combines with J gene TRBJ1-2; 9 bases match TRBD1. The missing CDR3 end, 3 residues past where the read stops, is filled in from the germline J gene. Germline lookup yields CDR1 DFQATT and CDR2 SNEGSKA (reference sequence). This CDR3 has 11 amino acids.

Many counts were recorded for this clone. The read stops 3 residues short of the end of the CDR3; the missing end is completed from the germline J gene. This chain joins TRBV20-1 and TRBJ2-1; the D is unclear. Germline V gene sequence: CDR1 DFQATT, CDR2 SNEGSKA (reference sequence). The CDR3 runs 13 residues. V lost 3 bases to trimming and J lost 0 bases, with 6 bases between them. CDR3 protein: CSASPSSYNEQFF. Partial CDR3 DNA: TGCAGTGCTAGCCCTTCCTCCTACAATGAG.

This clone was observed at least ten times. The CDR3 extends 3 residues past the end of the read, so its final part is completed from the germline J gene. This chain uses TRBV5-1 with TRBJ1-3; D is perhaps TRBD1 (5 bases). CDR1 is SGHRS and CDR2 is YFSETQ in the germline V gene. The CDR3 has 16 residues. The V end lost 4 bases, the J end lost 4 bases, and 18 bases lay between the germline ends. The CDR3 spells CASSRGVAAGGNTIYF. The CDR3 DNA, read in part, is TGCGCCAGCAGCCGGGGGGTCGCAGCTGGAGGAAACACC.

This clone showed up many times. The CDR3 region is CASSEEVSSNYEQYF. The CDR3 bases that were read are TGTGCCAGCAGTGAAGAGGTTAGCAGTAACTACGAG. The chain joins TRBV6-1 to TRBJ2-7; no definite D call. Sequencing ends 3 residues short of the CDR3 end; the germline J gene provides the rest. V was pared by 1 base and J by 3 bases, with 13 bases between. This CDR3 comprises 15 residues. Germline values: CDR1 MNHNS, CDR2 SASEGT.

This clone was recorded at least ten times. The CDR3 end lies 3 residues beyond the end of the read and is filled in from the germline J gene. The chain carries TRBV6-1 and TRBJ1-1; the D gene is possibly TRBD1 (6 bases). This CDR3 is 16 amino acids long. V lost 0 bases to trimming and J lost 1 base, with 12 bases between them. Looked up from germline, CDR1 is MNHNS and CDR2 is SASEGT. The CDR3 sequence is CASSEAPTGANTEAFF. The CDR3 DNA, read in part, is TGTGCCAGCAGTGAAGCGCCGACAGGAGCGAACACTGAA.